This T cell receptor (beta chain) was documented in a study of blood T cell repertoires in COVID-19. The CDR3 consists of 17 residues. This table comes from immunoSEQ multiplex PCR, and its TCRdb copy is limited to in-frame clones, with some not included. Here the sample spans roughly 150,000 clones, roughly 88% being singletons. The sample comprised PBMCs or T cells enriched from blood (not recorded which). The sequence derives from a man aged 45-60 years who had recovered from COVID-19. The rearrangement joins TRBV21-1 to TRBJ2-1; TRBD2, the D gene given by the table, was not confirmed from the DNA. TRBV21-1 is described as a pseudogene. CDR3 coding DNA: TGTGCCAGCAGCGAAAGGGGCGGGAGAAGCTCCTACAATGAGCAGTTCTTC. Protein product: CASSERGGRSSYNEQFF.